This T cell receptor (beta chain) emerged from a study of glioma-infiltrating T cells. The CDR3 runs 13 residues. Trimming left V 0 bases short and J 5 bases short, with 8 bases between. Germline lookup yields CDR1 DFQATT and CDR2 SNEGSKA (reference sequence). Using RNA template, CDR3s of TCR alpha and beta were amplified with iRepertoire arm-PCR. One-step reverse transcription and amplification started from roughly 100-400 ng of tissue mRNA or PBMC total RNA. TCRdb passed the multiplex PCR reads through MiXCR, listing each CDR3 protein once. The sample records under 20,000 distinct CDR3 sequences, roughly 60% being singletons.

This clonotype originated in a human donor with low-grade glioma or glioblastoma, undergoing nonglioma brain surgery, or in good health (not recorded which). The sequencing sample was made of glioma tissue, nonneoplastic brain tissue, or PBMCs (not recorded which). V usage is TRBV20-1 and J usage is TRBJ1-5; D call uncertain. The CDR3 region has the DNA TGCAGTGCTAGAGATGGAGGATATCAGCCCCAGCATTTT. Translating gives CSARDGGYQPQHF.